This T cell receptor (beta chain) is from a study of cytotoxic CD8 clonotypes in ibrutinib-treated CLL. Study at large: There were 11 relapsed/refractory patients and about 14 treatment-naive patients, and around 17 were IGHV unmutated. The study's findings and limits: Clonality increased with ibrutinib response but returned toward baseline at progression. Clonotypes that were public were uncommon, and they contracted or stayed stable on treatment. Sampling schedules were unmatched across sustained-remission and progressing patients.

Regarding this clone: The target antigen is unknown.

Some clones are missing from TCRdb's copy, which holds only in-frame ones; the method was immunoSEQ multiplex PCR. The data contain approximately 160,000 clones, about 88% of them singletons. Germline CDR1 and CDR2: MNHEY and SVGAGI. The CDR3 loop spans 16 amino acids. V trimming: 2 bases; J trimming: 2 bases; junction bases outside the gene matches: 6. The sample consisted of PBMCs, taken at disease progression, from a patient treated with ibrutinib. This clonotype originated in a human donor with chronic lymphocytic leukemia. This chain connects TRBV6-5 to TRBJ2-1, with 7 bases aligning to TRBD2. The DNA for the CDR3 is TGTGCCAGCAGTTACGAGGGCGGGGGAGCCTACAATGAGCAGTTCTTC. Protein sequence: CASSYEGGGAYNEQFF.